These T cell receptor beta chains were read from a single sample in a study of human T cells and chemical hapten exposure. Each CDR3 protein gets one entry after TCRdb re-called the RACE reads with MiXCR. The data contain 40,000 to 65,000 distinct CDR3 sequences, approximately 11% of them singletons. The sample in question was whole blood, obtained in connection with sensitization to the hapten diphenylcyclopropenone (DPC). These receptors were taken from a woman in her forties with alopecia areata. Some clones in this sample may be carry-over from other donors' samples. The CDR3 runs from the conserved cysteine through the conserved F or W. The order of the fields is clone size, D gene, V gene, J gene, CDR3 protein, CDR3 DNA. D genes are given only for firm matches. Clone size is given for some rows only: seen once, a few or many times, or a class if the clone is expanded.

abundance: many; d_gene: NA; v_gene: TRBV3-1; j_gene: TRBJ2-3; CDR3aa: CASSQDFQAVSLDTQYF; CDR3nt: TGTGCCAGCAGCCAAGATTTTCAGGCAGTGAGTTTGGATACGCAGTATTTT
abundance: few; d_gene: NA; v_gene: TRBV11-2; j_gene: TRBJ2-3; CDR3aa: CASSMQYDTDTQYF; CDR3nt: TGTGCCAGCAGCATGCAGTACGACACAGATACGCAGTATTTT
abundance: many; d_gene: NA; v_gene: TRBV7-8; j_gene: TRBJ2-7; CDR3aa: CASTLHGAGSPYEQYF; CDR3nt: TGTGCCAGCACCCTACACGGGGCCGGGAGCCCTTACGAGCAGTACTTC
abundance: many; d_gene: TRBD2; v_gene: TRBV6-4; j_gene: TRBJ2-1; CDR3aa: CASSDRGLPSNEQFF; CDR3nt: TGTGCCAGCAGTGACAGGGGACTACCCTCAAATGAGCAGTTCTTC
abundance: few; d_gene: NA; v_gene: TRBV15; j_gene: TRBJ1-1; CDR3aa: CATSRDEGIRTAEAFF; CDR3nt: TGTGCCACCAGCAGAGATGAGGGCATACGAACTGCTGAAGCTTTCTTT
abundance: many; d_gene: NA; v_gene: TRBV15; j_gene: TRBJ2-5; CDR3aa: CATSRESQGQETQYF; CDR3nt: TGTGCCACCAGCAGAGAGAGCCAGGGCCAAGAGACCCAGTACTTC
abundance: few; d_gene: NA; v_gene: TRBV5-6; j_gene: TRBJ2-1; CDR3aa: CASRFNGGGRLDEQFF; CDR3nt: TGTGCCAGCAGATTCAACGGTGGGGGGCGCCTCGATGAGCAGTTCTTC
abundance: NA; d_gene: NA; v_gene: TRBV3-1; j_gene: TRBJ1-1; CDR3aa: CASSLPGQMNTEAFF; CDR3nt: TGTGCCAGCAGCCTCCCTGGACAGATGAACACTGAAGCTTTCTTT
abundance: many; d_gene: TRBD1; v_gene: TRBV4-1; j_gene: TRBJ1-4; CDR3aa: CASSQHGTGKEKLFF; CDR3nt: TGCGCCAGCAGCCAACATGGGACAGGGAAGGAAAAACTGTTTTTT
abundance: many; d_gene: TRBD2; v_gene: TRBV29-1; j_gene: TRBJ2-7; CDR3aa: CSVDSGTGGSQYEQYF; CDR3nt: TGCAGCGTTGACTCAGGAACGGGGGGATCCCAATACGAGCAGTACTTC
abundance: many; d_gene: TRBD2; v_gene: TRBV7-3; j_gene: TRBJ2-2; CDR3aa: CASSSSGSATGELFF; CDR3nt: TGTGCCAGCAGCTCGAGCGGGAGTGCCACCGGGGAGCTGTTTTTT
abundance: NA; d_gene: TRBD1; v_gene: TRBV4-1; j_gene: TRBJ1-5; CDR3aa: CASSLTGLEPQHF; CDR3nt: TGCGCCAGCAGCCTGACAGGGTTGGAGCCCCAGCATTTT
abundance: NA; d_gene: TRBD1; v_gene: TRBV28; j_gene: TRBJ1-5; CDR3aa: CANKLGDRDNQPQHF; CDR3nt: TGTGCCAACAAGTTGGGAGACAGGGACAATCAGCCCCAGCATTTT
abundance: many; d_gene: NA; v_gene: TRBV5-1; j_gene: TRBJ2-7; CDR3aa: CASSLGQSGEQYF; CDR3nt: TGCGCCAGCAGCTTGGGACAGTCGGGAGAGCAGTACTTC
abundance: many; d_gene: NA; v_gene: TRBV12-3/TRBV12-4; j_gene: TRBJ1-5; CDR3aa: CASTLGGQPQHF; CDR3nt: TGTGCCAGCACCCTTGGGGGTCAGCCCCAGCATTTT
abundance: many; d_gene: TRBD2; v_gene: TRBV29-1; j_gene: TRBJ2-1; CDR3aa: CSGSSRGYNEQFF; CDR3nt: TGCAGCGGGTCGTCGCGGGGGTACAATGAGCAGTTCTTC
abundance: few; d_gene: NA; v_gene: TRBV7-8; j_gene: TRBJ2-3; CDR3aa: CASTRGSPGRGTDTQYF; CDR3nt: TGTGCCAGCACCCGAGGATCCCCGGGACGAGGCACAGATACGCAGTATTTT
abundance: NA; d_gene: NA; v_gene: TRBV7-6; j_gene: TRBJ2-1; CDR3aa: CASSLEASVEQFF; CDR3nt: TGTGCCAGCAGCTTAGAGGCTAGCGTTGAGCAGTTCTTC
abundance: many; d_gene: NA; v_gene: TRBV11-2; j_gene: TRBJ2-7; CDR3aa: CASSQPPRQERTSYEQYF; CDR3nt: TGTGCCAGCAGCCAACCCCCCAGACAGGAAAGAACTAGCTACGAGCAGTACTTC
abundance: many; d_gene: TRBD2; v_gene: TRBV7-9; j_gene: TRBJ2-3; CDR3aa: CASSVAGATDTQYF; CDR3nt: TGTGCCAGCAGCGTAGCGGGAGCGACAGATACGCAGTATTTT
abundance: many; d_gene: NA; v_gene: TRBV7-8; j_gene: TRBJ2-7; CDR3aa: CASSPTTTREQYF; CDR3nt: TGTGCCAGCAGCCCCACGACCACCCGGGAGCAGTACTTC
abundance: NA; d_gene: NA; v_gene: TRBV7-2; j_gene: TRBJ2-1; CDR3aa: CASSLADSEGVYNEQFF; CDR3nt: TGTGCCAGCAGCTTAGCGGATAGCGAGGGGGTCTACAATGAGCAGTTCTTC
abundance: many; d_gene: TRBD2; v_gene: TRBV5-1; j_gene: TRBJ2-5; CDR3aa: CASSPVTSGRGETQYF; CDR3nt: TGCGCCAGCAGCCCCGTGACTAGCGGGAGAGGGGAGACCCAGTACTTC
abundance: NA; d_gene: NA; v_gene: TRBV13; j_gene: TRBJ2-1; CDR3aa: CASSFGLLGGNNEQFF; CDR3nt: TGTGCCAGCAGCTTTGGCCTGCTAGGAGGTAACAATGAGCAGTTCTTC
abundance: few; d_gene: NA; v_gene: TRBV28; j_gene: TRBJ2-3; CDR3aa: CASSLVDPPAQYF; CDR3nt: TGTGCCAGCAGTTTGGTTGACCCGCCGGCGCAGTATTTT
abundance: few; d_gene: NA; v_gene: TRBV11-1; j_gene: TRBJ2-5; CDR3aa: CASSPRRATQETQYF; CDR3nt: TGTGCCAGCAGCCCCCGGCGTGCTACCCAAGAGACCCAGTACTTC